A single sample gave rise to the 4 T cell receptor beta chains below, sequenced in a study of CD8 T cells in ankylosing spondylitis (dated 2017 in TCRdb). The method behind the library was 5' RACE. Instrument on record: Illumina MiSeq. TCRdb took the public reads, trimmed them with fastp at Q25, ran MiXCR for clone calling and kept in-frame beta chains. For every CDR3 protein sequence, its rows merge into one entry that carries the most common genes and DNA. The sample table lists 15,000 to 20,000 distinct CDR3 sequences, over 7% of them with a count of one. The ten top clones hold 30% to 45% of the sample. Sequencing used blood. These receptors all come from a male donor with ankylosing spondylitis or in good health (not recorded which).

The table lists this clonotype with many counts. The V call is TRBV5-6, the J call TRBJ1-1; D is undetermined. Germline V gene data show CDR1 as SGHDT and CDR2 as YYEEEE. The CDR3 is 14 residues long. The V end was cut by 4 bases, the J end by 2 bases, with 12 bases between. The DNA of the CDR3 is TGTGCCAGCAGCGACTTACAGACAAACACTGAAGCTTTCTTT. Translating gives CASSDLQTNTEAFF.

This chain connects TRBV5-1 to TRBJ1-1; a possible D gene is TRBD1 (6 bases). CDR3 size: 15 residues. CDR1 and CDR2 (germline): SGHRS, YFSETQ. V was shortened by 0 bases and J by 5 bases, with 14 bases between the two germline ends. The DNA of the CDR3 is TGCGCCAGCAGCTTGGAGGTCGGGGGGCATACTGAAGCTTTCTTT. Encoded protein: CASSLEVGGHTEAFF. The variable domain in full, with the rest retrieved from reference TRBV5-1 and TRBJ1-1, is KAGVTQTPRYLIKTRGQQVTLSCSPISGHRSVSWYQQTPGQGLQFLFEYFSETQRNKGNFPGRFSGRQFSNSRSEMNVSTLELGDSALYLCASSLEVGGHTEAFFGQGTRLTVV.

The chain joins TRBV9 to TRBJ2-2; no reliable D call. From germline, CDR1 is SGDLS and CDR2 YYNGEE. The V and J ends lost 3 bases and 6 bases respectively, with 3 bases between them. The CDR3 is made up of 11 amino acids. The chain's CDR3 is CASSASGELFF. CDR3 in DNA: TGTGCCAGCAGCGCGTCCGGGGAGCTGTTTTTT.

There are a few counts of this clonotype. The rearrangement joins TRBV19 to TRBJ2-7; a weak D match, TRBD1 (7 bases). CDR3 length equals 15 residues. The V end was cut by 7 bases, the J end by 3 bases, with 19 bases between. Germline CDR1 and CDR2: LNHDA and SQIVND (reference sequence). CDR3 nucleotides: TGTGCCAGTACCACAGGGGCGGCTAGCGACTACGAGCAGTACTTC. It codes for CASTTGAASDYEQYF.